The 26 T cell receptor beta chains below come from one sample, sequenced in a study of T cell responses to AZD1222 COVID-19 vaccine. Sequencing was performed with immunoSEQ multiplex PCR; in TCRdb, only in-frame clones are kept and a portion is missing. There are fewer than 150,000 clones in the sample; 90% occur only once, and 3.4% lies in the top ten. Sequenced material: peripheral blood, taken on day 0 of AZD1222 vaccination. The receptor set was obtained from an adult in good health.

This chain uses TRBV21-1 with TRBJ2-7; the table calls TRBD2, which could not be checked here. TRBV21-1 is shown as a pseudogene. The CDR3 has 19 residues. CDR3 region: CASSKTTLAGGFVVPEQYF. DNA of the CDR3: TGTGCCAGCAGCAAAACCACCCTAGCGGGGGGCTTTGTAGTTCCCGAGCAGTACTTC.

V is TRBV9 and J is TRBJ2-7, with D maybe TRBD2 (6 bases). The CDR3 consists of 16 residues. From germline, CDR1 is SGDLS and CDR2 YYNGEE. The V end was cut by 3 bases, the J end by 4 bases, with 20 bases between. The CDR3 protein is CASSGPHRDSRYEQYF. The DNA of the CDR3 is TGTGCCAGCAGCGGACCCCACCGGGACTCCCGGTACGAGCAGTACTTC.

This rearrangement joins TRBV4-1 to TRBJ2-5, with a possible D match to TRBD2 (6 bases). CDR3 size: 15 residues. V lost 4 bases, J lost 2 bases, and 14 bases lay in between. Germline assignment: CDR1 MGHRA and CDR2 YSYEKL. The CDR3 nucleotides are TGCGCCAGCAGCCCAGGCGGGGCTAAACAAGAGACCCAGTACTTC. Translated: CASSPGGAKQETQYF.

Comment on this clone: Other DNA sequences in the sample encode the same CDR3. The chain recombines TRBV5-1 with TRBJ2-3; the D gene could be TRBD1 or TRBD2 (5 bases each). Trimming stripped 1 base from V and 3 bases from J, with 12 bases between. This CDR3 has 15 residues. Germline values: CDR1 SGHRS, CDR2 YFSETQ. The CDR3 sequence: CASSLRGVGTDTQYF. As DNA, the CDR3 is TGCGCCAGCAGCTTGAGAGGGGTGGGGACAGATACGCAGTATTTT.

The gene calls are TRBV7-9 and TRBJ1-2; TRBD1 agrees at 10 bases. This CDR3 comprises 17 residues. With V trimmed by 5 bases and J by 6 bases, 15 bases remained unmatched. Germline V gene data show CDR1 as SEHNR and CDR2 as FQNEAQ (reference sequence). The CDR3 bases are TGTGCCAGCAGCCACTCGGTAGGGACAGGGGTTATCCATGGCTACACCTTC. Its translation: CASSHSVGTGVIHGYTF.

V and J are TRBV7-3 and TRBJ2-2; D may be TRBD2 (5 bases). This CDR3 has 15 amino acids. V gave up 4 bases and J gave up 0 bases, with 9 bases separating them. The germline CDR1 and CDR2 sequences are SGHTA and FQGTGA. The CDR3 DNA is TGTGCCAGCAGCTCGCAGAGGGCGAACACCGGGGAGCTGTTTTTT. It codes for CASSSQRANTGELFF.

The CDR3 DNA follows: TGTGCCAGCAGTGCGGGGGGAGAGAGCACTGAAGCTTTCTTT. Translating gives CASSAGGESTEAFF. The chain recombines TRBV2 with TRBJ1-1, with D possibly being TRBD1 (5 bases). This CDR3 is 14 amino acids long. Germline loops: CDR1 SNHLY, CDR2 FYNNEI. V lost 4 bases, J lost 4 bases, and 13 bases lay in between. The variable domain in full, with the rest retrieved from reference TRBV2 and TRBJ1-1, is EPEVTQTPSHQVTQMGQEVILRCVPISNHLYFYWYRQILGQKVEFLVSFYNNEISEKSEIFDDQFSVERPDGSNFTLKIRSTKLEDSAMYFCASSAGGESTEAFFGQGTRLTVV.

The chain carries TRBV10-1 and TRBJ1-5, with 7 bases matching TRBD1. The J segment lost 4 bases and the V segment lost 8 bases, leaving 11 bases of the junction unmatched. Germline V gene sequence: CDR1 WNHNN, CDR2 SYGVQD (reference sequence). There are 15 residues in the CDR3. Here the CDR3 reads CASGAGTAKNQPQHF. CDR3 bases: TGCGCCAGCGGGGCGGGGACAGCAAAAAATCAGCCCCAGCATTTT.

This chain connects TRBV3-1 (or the pseudogene TRBV3-2) to TRBJ1-6; weak D call: TRBD1 (5 bases). Trimming took 4 bases from V and 6 from J, leaving 13 bases between them. The germline V gene has CDR1 LGHDT and CDR2 YNNKEL (reference sequence). This CDR3 is built from 15 residues. The DNA of the CDR3 is TGTGCCAGCAGCCCCCTGCAGGGCTTTAATTCACCCCTCCACTTT. It translates to CASSPLQGFNSPLHF.

The CDR3 bases are TGTGCCTGGAGTCAGACAGTGATCTCCTTTGGCTACACCTTC. It encodes CAWSQTVISFGYTF. The J gene is TRBJ1-2, the V gene TRBV30; weak D call: TRBD1 (5 bases). The germline V and J ends were trimmed by 2 bases and 7 bases, with 17 bases remaining between them. CDR3 size: 14 residues. CDR1 GTSNPN and CDR2 SVGIG come from the germline V gene (reference sequence).

CDR3 sequence (DNA): TGTGCCAGCAGCACATCTAGCGGGAGTGGAACAGATACGCAGTATTTT. Translated, it gives CASSTSSGSGTDTQYF. V is TRBV11-2 and J is TRBJ2-3, with 10 bases lining up with TRBD2. Germline-derived CDR1 and CDR2 are SGHAT and FQNNGV. Unmatched junction bases numbered 8, after V lost 5 bases and J lost 3 bases. The CDR3 totals 16 residues.

This clone has only a few counts. The V and J genes are TRBV11-2 and TRBJ2-1, with D perhaps TRBD1 (6 bases). V shed 5 bases and J shed 0 bases, with 14 bases lying between them. The CDR3 has 16 amino acids. Germline V gives CDR1 SGHAT, CDR2 FQNNGV. CDR3: CASSPLRGSSYNEQFF. For the CDR3, the DNA is TGTGCCAGCAGCCCCCTGAGGGGGAGCTCCTACAATGAGCAGTTCTTC.

V and J are TRBV5-1 and TRBJ1-6; D is uncertain. Germline V gene data show CDR1 as SGHRS and CDR2 as YFSETQ. The V end lost 0 bases, the J end lost 7 bases, and 8 bases lay between the germline ends. The CDR3 loop spans 14 amino acids. CDR3 loop: CASSLAVENSPLHF. In DNA form, the CDR3 reads TGCGCCAGCAGCTTGGCCGTGGAGAATTCACCCCTCCACTTT.

This chain connects TRBV15 to TRBJ1-2, with D tentatively TRBD1 (5 bases). V lost 0 bases to trimming and J lost 4 bases, with 15 bases between them. Germline V lookup: CDR1 LNHNV, CDR2 YYDKDF (reference sequence). The CDR3 length is 16 residues. The CDR3 DNA is TGTGCCACCAGCAGAGATGGGACCGGCGGCCTCTATGGCTACACCTTC. The encoded protein is CATSRDGTGGLYGYTF.

The chain recombines TRBV7-3 with TRBJ2-2; D might be TRBD1 or TRBD2, each matching 5 bases. Trimming took off 5 bases at V and 1 base at J, with 17 bases between the two ends. This CDR3 contains 17 residues. CDR1 is SGHTA and CDR2 is FQGTGA in the germline V gene. CDR3 amino acids: CASSKTPRDQNTGELFF. For the CDR3, the DNA is TGTGCCAGCAGCAAAACGCCCCGGGACCAGAACACCGGGGAGCTGTTTTTT.

CDR3 bases: TGTGCCAGCAGTTACCCAAGACAGGGGGCCCACGAGCAGTACTTC. Translation gives CASSYPRQGAHEQYF. The V and J genes are TRBV6-6 and TRBJ2-7, with 10 bases that match TRBD1. This CDR3 is 15 amino acids long. V lost 2 bases and J lost 5; bases outside the gene matches: 6. Germline CDR1 is MNHNY and CDR2 is SVGAGI (reference sequence).

V gene TRBV5-6 combines with J gene TRBJ2-1, with TRBD1 identical over 7 bases. The CDR3 has 15 amino acids. J gave up 4 bases and V 5 bases, and 9 bases lay outside the gene matches. The germline V gene has CDR1 SGHDT and CDR2 YYEEEE. The CDR3 sequence: CASRARDRNYNEQFF. The CDR3 DNA sequence: TGTGCCAGCAGGGCCCGGGACAGAAATTACAATGAGCAGTTCTTC.

The V gene is TRBV7-9, the J gene TRBJ1-2; D is ambiguous. Germline V gives CDR1 SEHNR, CDR2 FQNEAQ (reference sequence). This CDR3 region has 15 residues. Trimming left V 1 base short and J 10 bases short, with 19 bases between. CDR3 sequence reads: CASSLGAASVLDYTF. CDR3 coding DNA: TGTGCCAGCAGCTTAGGGGCAGCTTCAGTCCTGGACTACACCTTC.

The chain links TRBV7-3 to TRBJ2-5, with TRBD2 matching 7 bases. Germline CDR1 SGHTA, CDR2 FQGTGA. The CDR3 spans 13 residues. V lost 5 bases to trimming and J lost 4 bases; unmatched junction nucleotides: 4. This CDR3 reads CASSPGRGETQYF. The CDR3, as DNA: TGTGCCAGCAGCCCGGGGAGGGGAGAGACCCAGTACTTC.

V is TRBV18 and J is TRBJ2-5; 7 nucleotides align to TRBD1. V gave up 3 bases and J gave up 3 bases; unmatched junction bases: 1. In germline, CDR1 is KGHSH, CDR2 LQKENI. The CDR3 extends over 13 amino acids. Here the CDR3 reads CASSPTGEETQYF. As DNA, the CDR3 is TGTGCCAGCTCACCCACAGGGGAAGAGACCCAGTACTTC.

The J gene is TRBJ1-2, the V gene TRBV5-6; 9 nucleotides align to TRBD1. Per the germline V gene, CDR1 is SGHDT and CDR2 is YYEEEE. This CDR3 is 13 amino acids long. Trimming at V came to 3 bases and at J to 14 bases, leaving 11 bases not matched to a gene. Written as DNA, the CDR3 is TGTGCCAGCAGCTCGGGTAGACAGGGGGGCCCGACCTTC. The encoded protein is CASSSGRQGGPTF.

This sequence joins TRBV11-3 and TRBJ1-1; D is perhaps TRBD1 (5 bases). V was shortened by 3 bases and J by 9 bases, with 11 bases between the two germline ends. The CDR3 covers 12 residues. The V gene's germline CDR1 is SGHNT and CDR2 YENEEA. CDR3 amino acids: CASSFLRQKAFF. CDR3 nucleotides: TGTGCCAGCAGCTTCTTGAGACAGAAAGCTTTCTTT.

The chain uses TRBV6-5 and TRBJ1-4; D unclear. Germline V gives CDR1 MNHEY, CDR2 SVGAGI. This CDR3 is built from 14 residues. V lost 5 bases to trimming and J lost 7 bases, with 14 bases between them. The CDR3 DNA is TGTGCCAGCAGTAACGACGCATCCGGTGAAAAACTGTTTTTT. This translates into CASSNDASGEKLFF.

This chain uses TRBV6-1 with TRBJ1-5, with D possibly being TRBD1 (6 bases). The CDR3 sequence is 17 residues long. Germline V gene data show CDR1 as MNHNS and CDR2 as SASEGT. V dropped 0 bases and J dropped 5 bases, with 17 bases sitting between them. CDR3 bases: TGTGCCAGCAGTGAAGCGTGGCGGGGGGCTCGGGATCAGCCCCAGCATTTT. This sequence encodes CASSEAWRGARDQPQHF.

This chain uses TRBV7-8 with TRBJ1-4; possible D gene TRBD1, 5 bases. This CDR3 is built from 12 residues. The germline V gene encodes CDR1 SGHVS and CDR2 FQNEAQ. Between the trimmed V and J ends, which lost 1 base and 8 bases, there was a span of 5 bases. Written as DNA, the CDR3 is TGTGCCAGCAGCTTAGGGGGGGAAAAACTGTTTTTT. It is translated as CASSLGGEKLFF.

The rearrangement links TRBV5-8 to TRBJ1-5; 9 nucleotides line up with TRBD1. Germline V gives CDR1 SGHTS, CDR2 YDEGEE. V trimming: 0 bases; J trimming: 6 bases; junction bases outside the gene matches: 4. This CDR3 contains 15 residues. The CDR3 is CASSLGGQGTQPQHF. CDR3 sequence (DNA): TGTGCCAGCAGCTTGGGGGGACAGGGAACTCAGCCCCAGCATTTT.